Below, one T cell receptor beta chain is given with its context. These data belong to a study of blood T cell repertoires in COVID-19. Study as a whole: T cells, B-cell-depleted T cells, or PBMCs supplied cDNA or gDNA.

The V segment lost 8 bases and the J segment 3 bases; nucleotides outside the gene matches: 7. Germline CDR1 reads SEHNR; CDR2 reads FQNEAQ (reference sequence). The CDR3 contains 13 residues. Cohorts were determined from participant-reported clinical history. Sequenced by immunoSEQ multiplex PCR; TCRdb stores in-frame clones only, minus some. The repertoire has roughly 240,000 clones, roughly 80% of them found once; the top ten carry about 3.8%. This clonotype was obtained from a woman in her thirties or forties who had been exposed to COVID-19. This chain joins TRBV7-9 and TRBJ2-7; the match to TRBD1 covers 7 bases. Sequences were obtained from PBMCs or T cells enriched from blood (not recorded which). The CDR3: CASQPGTVYEQYF. Here the CDR3 DNA reads TGTGCCAGCCAACCCGGGACAGTCTACGAGCAGTACTTC.